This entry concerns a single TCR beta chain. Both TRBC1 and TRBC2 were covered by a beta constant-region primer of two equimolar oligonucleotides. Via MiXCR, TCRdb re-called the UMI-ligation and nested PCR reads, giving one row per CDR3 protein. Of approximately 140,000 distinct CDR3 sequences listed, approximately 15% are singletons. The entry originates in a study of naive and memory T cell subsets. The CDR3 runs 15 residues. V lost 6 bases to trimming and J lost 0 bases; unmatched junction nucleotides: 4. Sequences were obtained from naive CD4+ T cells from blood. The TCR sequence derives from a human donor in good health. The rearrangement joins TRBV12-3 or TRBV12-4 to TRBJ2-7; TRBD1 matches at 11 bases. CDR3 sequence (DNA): TGTGCCAGCAGGGTGGGACAGGGGGGCTCCTACGAGCAGTACTTC. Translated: CASRVGQGGSYEQYF.